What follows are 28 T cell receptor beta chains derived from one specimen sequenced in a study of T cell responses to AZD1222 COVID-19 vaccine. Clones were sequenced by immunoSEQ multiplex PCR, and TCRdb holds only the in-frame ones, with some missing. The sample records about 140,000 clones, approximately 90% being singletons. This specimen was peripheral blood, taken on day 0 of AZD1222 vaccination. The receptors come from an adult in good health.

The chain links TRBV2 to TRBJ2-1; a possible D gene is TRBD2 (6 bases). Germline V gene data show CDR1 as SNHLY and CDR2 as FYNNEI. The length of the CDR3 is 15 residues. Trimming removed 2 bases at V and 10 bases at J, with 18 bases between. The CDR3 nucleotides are TGTGCCAGCAGTGAACGTATCGGGAGACCCCGGGAGCAGTTCTTC. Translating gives CASSERIGRPREQFF.

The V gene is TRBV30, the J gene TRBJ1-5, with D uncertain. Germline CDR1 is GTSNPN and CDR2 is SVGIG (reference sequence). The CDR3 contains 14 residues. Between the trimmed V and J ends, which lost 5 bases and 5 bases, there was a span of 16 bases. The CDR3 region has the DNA TGTGCCTGGGGGGAGAATTCCGGCCATCAGCCCCAGCATTTT. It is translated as CAWGENSGHQPQHF.

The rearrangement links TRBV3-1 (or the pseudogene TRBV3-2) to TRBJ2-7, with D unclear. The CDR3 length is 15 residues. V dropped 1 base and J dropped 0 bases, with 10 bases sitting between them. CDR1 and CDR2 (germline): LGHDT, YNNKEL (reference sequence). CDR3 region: CASSQGGANSYEQYF. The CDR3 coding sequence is TGTGCCAGCAGCCAAGGAGGCGCGAACTCCTACGAGCAGTACTTC.

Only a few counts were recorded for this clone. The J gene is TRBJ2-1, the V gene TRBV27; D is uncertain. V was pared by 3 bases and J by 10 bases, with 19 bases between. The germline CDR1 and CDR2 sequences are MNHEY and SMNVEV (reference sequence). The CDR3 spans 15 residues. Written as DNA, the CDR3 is TGTGCCAGCAGTTTCGCTGGCAGACCTCAAGCGGAGCAGTTCTTC. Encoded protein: CASSFAGRPQAEQFF.

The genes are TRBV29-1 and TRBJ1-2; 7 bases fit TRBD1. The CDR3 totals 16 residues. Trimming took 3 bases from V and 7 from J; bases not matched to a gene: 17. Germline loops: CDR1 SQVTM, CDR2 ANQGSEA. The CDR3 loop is CSVDLGVVGGVRGYTF. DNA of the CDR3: TGCAGCGTTGACTTAGGGGTAGTAGGGGGCGTTCGTGGCTACACCTTC.

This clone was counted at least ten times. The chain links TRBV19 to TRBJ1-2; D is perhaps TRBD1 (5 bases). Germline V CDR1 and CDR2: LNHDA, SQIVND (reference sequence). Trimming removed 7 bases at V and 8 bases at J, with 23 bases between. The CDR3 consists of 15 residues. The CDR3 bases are TGTGCCAGTACCCTATATCGGGGACCAACGGTCGGCTACACCTTC. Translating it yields CASTLYRGPTVGYTF.

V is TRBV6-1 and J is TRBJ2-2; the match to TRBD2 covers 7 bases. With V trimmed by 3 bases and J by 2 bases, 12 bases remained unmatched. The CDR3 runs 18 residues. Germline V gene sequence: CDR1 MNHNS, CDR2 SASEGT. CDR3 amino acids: CASSEIRLASGNTGELFF. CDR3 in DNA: TGTGCCAGCAGTGAGATTAGGTTGGCTAGCGGAAACACCGGGGAGCTGTTTTTT.

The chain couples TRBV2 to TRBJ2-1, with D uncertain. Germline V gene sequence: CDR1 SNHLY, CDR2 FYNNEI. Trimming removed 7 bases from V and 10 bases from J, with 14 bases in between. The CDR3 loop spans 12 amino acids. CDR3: CASNPLSGEQFF. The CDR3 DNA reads TGTGCCAGCAACCCCTTATCGGGCGAGCAGTTCTTC. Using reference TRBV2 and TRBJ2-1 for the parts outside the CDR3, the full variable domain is EPEVTQTPSHQVTQMGQEVILRCVPISNHLYFYWYRQILGQKVEFLVSFYNNEISEKSEIFDDQFSVERPDGSNFTLKIRSTKLEDSAMYFCASNPLSGEQFFGPGTRLTVL.

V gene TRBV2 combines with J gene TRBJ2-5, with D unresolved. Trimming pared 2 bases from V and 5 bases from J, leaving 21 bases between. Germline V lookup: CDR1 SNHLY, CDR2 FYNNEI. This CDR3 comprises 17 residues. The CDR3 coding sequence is TGTGCCAGCAGTGAACTGTTGGCCTTAAACTCTTGGGAGACCCAGTACTTC. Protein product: CASSELLALNSWETQYF.

The CDR3 region is CASRLAPTSGSVNEQFF. In nucleotides, the CDR3 is TGCGCCAGCAGACTCGCACCCACTAGCGGGAGTGTAAATGAGCAGTTCTTC. The rearrangement joins TRBV5-1 to TRBJ2-1; TRBD2 aligns across 11 bases. CDR3 length equals 17 residues. V lost 5 bases and J lost 7; bases outside the gene matches: 14. The V gene's germline CDR1 is SGHRS and CDR2 YFSETQ.

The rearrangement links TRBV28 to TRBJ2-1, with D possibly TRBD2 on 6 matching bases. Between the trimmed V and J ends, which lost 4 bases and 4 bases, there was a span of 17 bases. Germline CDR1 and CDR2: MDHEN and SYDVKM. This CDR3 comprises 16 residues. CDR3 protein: CASSSTGGIKYNEQFF. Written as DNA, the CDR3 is TGTGCCAGCAGTTCCACCGGGGGTATCAAATACAATGAGCAGTTCTTC.

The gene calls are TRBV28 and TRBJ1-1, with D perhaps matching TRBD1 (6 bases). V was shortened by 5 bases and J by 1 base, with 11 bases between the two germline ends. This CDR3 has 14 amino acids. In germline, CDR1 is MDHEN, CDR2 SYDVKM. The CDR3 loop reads CASSPRTANTEAFF. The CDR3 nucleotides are TGTGCCAGCAGTCCGAGGACAGCGAACACTGAAGCTTTCTTT. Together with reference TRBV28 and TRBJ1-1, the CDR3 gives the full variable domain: DVKVTQSSRYLVKRTGEKVFLECVQDMDHENMFWYRQDPGLGLRLIYFSYDVKMKEKGDIPEGYSVSREKKERFSLILESASTNQTSMYLCASSPRTANTEAFFGQGTRLTVV.

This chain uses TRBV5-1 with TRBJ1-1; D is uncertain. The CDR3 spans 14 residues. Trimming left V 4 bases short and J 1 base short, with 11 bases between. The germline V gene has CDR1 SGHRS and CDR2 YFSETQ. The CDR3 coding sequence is TGCGCCAGCAGCAGCGACTTCCGGAACACTGAAGCTTTCTTT. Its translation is CASSSDFRNTEAFF.

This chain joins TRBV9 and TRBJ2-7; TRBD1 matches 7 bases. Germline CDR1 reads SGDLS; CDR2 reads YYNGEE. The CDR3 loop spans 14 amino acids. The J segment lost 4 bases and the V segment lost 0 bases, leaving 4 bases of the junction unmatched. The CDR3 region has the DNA TGTGCCAGCAGCGTAGCGGCAGGGGGTTACGAGCAGTACTTC. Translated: CASSVAAGGYEQYF.

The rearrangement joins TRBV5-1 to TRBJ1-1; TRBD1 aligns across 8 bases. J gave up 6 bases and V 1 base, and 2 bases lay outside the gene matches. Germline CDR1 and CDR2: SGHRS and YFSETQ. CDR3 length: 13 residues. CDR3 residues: CASSLTDRAEAFF. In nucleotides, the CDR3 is TGCGCCAGCAGCTTGACGGACAGGGCTGAAGCTTTCTTT.

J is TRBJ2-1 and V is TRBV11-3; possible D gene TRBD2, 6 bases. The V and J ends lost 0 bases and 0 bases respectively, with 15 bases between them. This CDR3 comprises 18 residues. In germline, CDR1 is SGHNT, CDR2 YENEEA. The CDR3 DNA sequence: TGTGCCAGCAGCTTAGATCGGTGGGGGGACTCCTCCTACAATGAGCAGTTCTTC. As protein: CASSLDRWGDSSYNEQFF. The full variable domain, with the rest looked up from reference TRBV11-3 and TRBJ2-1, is EAGVVQSPRYKIIEKKQPVAFWCNPISGHNTLYWYLQNLGQGPELLIRYENEEAVDDSQLPKDRFSAERLKGVDSTLKIQPAELGDSAVYLCASSLDRWGDSSYNEQFFGPGTRLTVL.

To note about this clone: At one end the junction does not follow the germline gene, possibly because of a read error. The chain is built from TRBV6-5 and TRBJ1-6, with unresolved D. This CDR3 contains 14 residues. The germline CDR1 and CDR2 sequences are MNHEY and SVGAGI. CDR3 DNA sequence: TGTGCCAGCAGTTCCCCCTCCAATAATTCACCCCTCCACTTT. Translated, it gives CASSSPSNNSPLHF.

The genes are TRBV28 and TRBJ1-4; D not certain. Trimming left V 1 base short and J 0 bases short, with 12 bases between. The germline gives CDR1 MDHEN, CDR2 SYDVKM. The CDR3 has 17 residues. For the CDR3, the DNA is TGTGCCAGCAGTTTATCCCTTACTGACGCAACTAATGAAAAACTGTTTTTT. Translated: CASSLSLTDATNEKLFF.

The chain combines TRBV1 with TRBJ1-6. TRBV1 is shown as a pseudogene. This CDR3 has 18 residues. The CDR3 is CTSSPKSRASSYNSPLHF. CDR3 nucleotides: TGCACCAGCAGCCCGAAGTCCCGGGCCAGCTCCTATAATTCACCCCTCCACTTT.

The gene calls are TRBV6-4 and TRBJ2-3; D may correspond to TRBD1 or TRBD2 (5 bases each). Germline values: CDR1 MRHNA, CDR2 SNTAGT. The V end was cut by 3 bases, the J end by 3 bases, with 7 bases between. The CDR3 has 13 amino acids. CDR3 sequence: CASSEGETDTQYF. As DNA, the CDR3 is TGTGCCAGCAGTGAAGGGGAGACAGATACGCAGTATTTT.

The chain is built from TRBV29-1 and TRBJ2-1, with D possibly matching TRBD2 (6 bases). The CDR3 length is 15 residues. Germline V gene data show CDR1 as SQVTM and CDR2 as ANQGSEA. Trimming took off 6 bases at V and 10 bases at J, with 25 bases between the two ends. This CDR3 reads CSVFRSGRGTGEQFF. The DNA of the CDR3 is TGCAGCGTGTTCCGGTCCGGACGGGGGACGGGGGAGCAGTTCTTC.

The CDR3 region is CASSKAPGGQNEQYF. CDR3 coding DNA: TGTGCCAGCAGCAAAGCCCCAGGGGGCCAGAACGAGCAGTACTTC. This chain joins TRBV7-9 and TRBJ2-7; TRBD1 aligns across 8 bases. This CDR3 region has 15 residues. The germline CDR1 and CDR2 sequences are SEHNR and FQNEAQ (reference sequence). The V segment lost 5 bases and the J segment 5 bases; nucleotides outside the gene matches: 11.

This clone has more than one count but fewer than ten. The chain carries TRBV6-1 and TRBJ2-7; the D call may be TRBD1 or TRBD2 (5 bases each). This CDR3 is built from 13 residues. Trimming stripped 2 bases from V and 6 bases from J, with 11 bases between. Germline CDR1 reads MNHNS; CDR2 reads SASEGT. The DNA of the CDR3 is TGTGCCAGCAGTGAATGGGGGACCTCCGAGCAGTACTTC. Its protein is CASSEWGTSEQYF.

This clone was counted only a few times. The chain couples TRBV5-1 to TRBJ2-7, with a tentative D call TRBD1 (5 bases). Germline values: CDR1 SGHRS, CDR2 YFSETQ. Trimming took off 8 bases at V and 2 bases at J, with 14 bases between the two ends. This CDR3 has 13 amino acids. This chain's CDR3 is CASRRTGTYEQYF. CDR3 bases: TGCGCCAGTCGGAGAACAGGCACCTACGAGCAGTACTTC.

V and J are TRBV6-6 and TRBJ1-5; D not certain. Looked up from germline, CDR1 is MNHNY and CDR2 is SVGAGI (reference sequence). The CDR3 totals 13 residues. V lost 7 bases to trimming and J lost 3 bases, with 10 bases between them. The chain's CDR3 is CASKLQYNQPQHF. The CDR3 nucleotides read TGTGCCAGCAAGCTACAGTACAATCAGCCCCAGCATTTT.

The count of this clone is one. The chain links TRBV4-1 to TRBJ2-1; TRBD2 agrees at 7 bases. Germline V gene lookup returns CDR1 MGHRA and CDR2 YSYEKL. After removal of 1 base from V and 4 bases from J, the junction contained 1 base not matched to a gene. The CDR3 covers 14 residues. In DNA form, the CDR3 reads TGCGCCAGCAGCCAAGGACTAGCTTACAATGAGCAGTTCTTC. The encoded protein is CASSQGLAYNEQFF.

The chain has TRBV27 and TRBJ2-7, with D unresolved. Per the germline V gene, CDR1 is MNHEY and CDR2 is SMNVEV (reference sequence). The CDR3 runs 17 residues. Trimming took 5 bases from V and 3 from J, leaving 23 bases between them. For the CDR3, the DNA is TGTGCCAGCAGTCCTTCCTTGACCGCATCCCAACTCTACGAGCAGTACTTC. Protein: CASSPSLTASQLYEQYF.

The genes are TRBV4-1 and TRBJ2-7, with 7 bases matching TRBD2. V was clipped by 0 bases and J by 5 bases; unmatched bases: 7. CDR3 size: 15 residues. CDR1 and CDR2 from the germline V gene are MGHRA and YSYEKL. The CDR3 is CASSQDRGGRNEQYF. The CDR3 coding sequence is TGCGCCAGCAGCCAAGATCGGGGAGGGAGGAACGAGCAGTACTTC.